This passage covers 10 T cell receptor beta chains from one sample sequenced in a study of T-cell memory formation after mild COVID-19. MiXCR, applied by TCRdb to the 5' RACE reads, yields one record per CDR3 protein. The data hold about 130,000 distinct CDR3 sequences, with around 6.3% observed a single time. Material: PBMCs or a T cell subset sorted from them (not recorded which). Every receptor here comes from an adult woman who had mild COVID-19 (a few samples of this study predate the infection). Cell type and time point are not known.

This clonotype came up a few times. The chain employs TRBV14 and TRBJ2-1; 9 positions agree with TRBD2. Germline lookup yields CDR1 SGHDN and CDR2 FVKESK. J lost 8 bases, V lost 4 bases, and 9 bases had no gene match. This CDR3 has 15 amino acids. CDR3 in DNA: TGTGCCAGCAGCCCCTGGGGTAGCGGGAGCTATGAGCAGTTCTTC. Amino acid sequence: CASSPWGSGSYEQFF.

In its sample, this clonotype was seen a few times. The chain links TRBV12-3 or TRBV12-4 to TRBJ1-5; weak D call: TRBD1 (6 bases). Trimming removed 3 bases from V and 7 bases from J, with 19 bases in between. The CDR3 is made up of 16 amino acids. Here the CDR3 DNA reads TGTGCCAGCAGTTTTTCACAGGGTAGGGGGGAACAGCCCCAGCATTTT. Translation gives CASSFSQGRGEQPQHF.

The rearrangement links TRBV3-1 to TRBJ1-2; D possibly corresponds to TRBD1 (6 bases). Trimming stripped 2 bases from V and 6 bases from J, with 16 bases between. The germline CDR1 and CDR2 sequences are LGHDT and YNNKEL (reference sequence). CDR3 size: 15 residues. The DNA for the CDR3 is TGTGCCAGCAGCCAACGGGGGGCTACAGTGAATGGCTACACCTTC. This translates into CASSQRGATVNGYTF.

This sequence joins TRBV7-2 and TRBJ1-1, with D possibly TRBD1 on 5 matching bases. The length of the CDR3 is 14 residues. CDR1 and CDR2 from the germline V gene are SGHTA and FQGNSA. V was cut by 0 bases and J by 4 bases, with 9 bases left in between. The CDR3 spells CASSLAVRGTEAFF. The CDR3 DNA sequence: TGTGCCAGCAGCTTAGCGGTGAGGGGCACTGAAGCTTTCTTT.

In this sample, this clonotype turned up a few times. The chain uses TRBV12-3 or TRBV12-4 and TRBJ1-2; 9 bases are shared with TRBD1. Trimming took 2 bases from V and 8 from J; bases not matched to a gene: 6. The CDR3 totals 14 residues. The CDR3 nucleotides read TGTGCCAGCAGTTTACCTGGACAGGGGTACGGCTACACCTTC. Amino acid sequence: CASSLPGQGYGYTF.

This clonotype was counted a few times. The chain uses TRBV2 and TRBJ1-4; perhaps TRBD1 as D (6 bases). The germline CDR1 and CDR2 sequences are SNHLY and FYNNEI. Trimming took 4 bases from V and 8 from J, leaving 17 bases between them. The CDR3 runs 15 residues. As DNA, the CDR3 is TGTGCCAGCAGTGTGGCGGGACACCGGACCGAAAAACTGTTTTTT. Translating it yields CASSVAGHRTEKLFF. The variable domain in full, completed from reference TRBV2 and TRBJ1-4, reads EPEVTQTPSHQVTQMGQEVILRCVPISNHLYFYWYRQILGQKVEFLVSFYNNEISEKSEIFDDQFSVERPDGSNFTLKIRSTKLEDSAMYFCASSVAGHRTEKLFFGSGTQLSVL.

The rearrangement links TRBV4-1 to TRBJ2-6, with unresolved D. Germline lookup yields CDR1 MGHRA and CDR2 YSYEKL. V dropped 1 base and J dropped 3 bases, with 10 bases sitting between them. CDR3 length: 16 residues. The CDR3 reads CASSQVLGVGANVLTF. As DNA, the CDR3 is TGCGCCAGCAGCCAAGTTTTAGGAGTTGGGGCCAACGTCCTGACTTTC.

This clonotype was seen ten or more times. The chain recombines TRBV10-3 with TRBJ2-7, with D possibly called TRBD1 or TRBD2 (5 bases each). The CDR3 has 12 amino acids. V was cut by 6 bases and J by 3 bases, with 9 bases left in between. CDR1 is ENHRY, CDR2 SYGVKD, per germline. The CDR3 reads CAISVGGYEQYF. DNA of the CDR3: TGTGCCATCAGCGTTGGGGGCTACGAGCAGTACTTC.

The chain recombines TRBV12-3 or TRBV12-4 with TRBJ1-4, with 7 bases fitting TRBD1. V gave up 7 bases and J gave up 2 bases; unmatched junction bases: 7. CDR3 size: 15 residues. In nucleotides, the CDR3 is TGTGCCAGCACCCCAACAGGGGCCACTAATGAAAAACTGTTTTTT. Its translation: CASTPTGATNEKLFF.

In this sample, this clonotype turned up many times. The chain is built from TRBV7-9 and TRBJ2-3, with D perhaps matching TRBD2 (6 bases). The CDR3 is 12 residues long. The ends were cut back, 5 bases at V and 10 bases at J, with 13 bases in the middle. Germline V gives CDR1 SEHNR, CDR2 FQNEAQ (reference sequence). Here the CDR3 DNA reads TGTGCCAGCAGCCCACTCCGGGACTCGCAGTATTTT. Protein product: CASSPLRDSQYF.